Below, 20 T cell receptor beta chains from the same sample are listed, as sequenced in a study of OX40 agonist ivuxolimab in advanced cancers. TCRdb's copy holds only in-frame clones and misses some; the assay was immunoSEQ multiplex PCR. The sample contains some 94,000 clones, 90% to 95% of which appear only once. The material was CD4+ or CD8+ T cells sorted from blood, obtained in a trial of the OX40 agonist ivuxolimab. All receptors derive from an adult with an advanced solid tumor such as melanoma, head and neck, liver or kidney cancer.

V is TRBV18 and J is TRBJ1-2; no clear D gene. Germline V gene data show CDR1 as KGHSH and CDR2 as LQKENI. Between the trimmed V and J ends, which lost 3 bases and 7 bases, there was a span of 15 bases. The CDR3 loop spans 14 amino acids. The CDR3 DNA reads as TGTGCCAGCTCACCCGGAGGAGACGGCGCTGGCTACACCTTC. This translates into CASSPGGDGAGYTF.

This clone is a singleton in its sample. The chain carries TRBV27 and TRBJ2-1, with D tentatively TRBD2 (6 bases). Per the germline V gene, CDR1 is MNHEY and CDR2 is SMNVEV (reference sequence). The CDR3 is 15 residues long. V was cut by 1 base and J by 6 bases, with 13 bases left in between. The DNA for the CDR3 is TGTGCCAGCAGTTTATTCGGGACTTCCCTCAATGAGCAGTTCTTC. This encodes CASSLFGTSLNEQFF.

This rearrangement joins TRBV6-1 to TRBJ1-3; no clear D. Looked up from germline, CDR1 is MNHNS and CDR2 is SASEGT. V was pared by 7 bases and J by 0 bases, with 13 bases between. The CDR3 is 15 residues long. CDR3 DNA sequence: TGTGCCAGCATAGTCGACTGGGGCTCTGGAAACACCATATATTTT. This gives the protein CASIVDWGSGNTIYF.

This clone was recorded only once. The chain carries TRBV9 and TRBJ2-2; perhaps TRBD2 as D (5 bases). Trimming pared 7 bases from V and 4 bases from J, leaving 17 bases between. Germline V gives CDR1 SGDLS, CDR2 YYNGEE. This CDR3 is 15 amino acids long. CDR3 in amino acids: CASGLATESTGELFF. CDR3 nucleotide sequence: TGTGCCAGCGGCCTAGCCACCGAGAGCACCGGGGAGCTGTTTTTT.

The chain combines TRBV11-3 with TRBJ2-5, with 9 positions matching TRBD2. J gave up 1 base and V 3 bases, and 6 bases lay outside the gene matches. Germline V gene data show CDR1 as SGHNT and CDR2 as YENEEA. The CDR3 totals 16 residues. The CDR3 protein is CASSFGREGRQETQYF. Here the CDR3 DNA reads TGTGCCAGCAGCTTTGGGCGGGAGGGTCGCCAAGAGACCCAGTACTTC.

The V call is TRBV7-2, the J call TRBJ2-1, with D perhaps TRBD2 (5 bases). CDR3 length: 15 amino acids. The germline V gene encodes CDR1 SGHTA and CDR2 FQGNSA. V shed 1 base and J shed 2 bases, with 9 bases lying between them. CDR3 nucleotides: TGTGCCAGCAGCTTAGATACCGGGACCTACAATGAGCAGTTCTTC. Its protein product is CASSLDTGTYNEQFF.

V usage is TRBV30 and J usage is TRBJ2-5; D is perhaps TRBD2 (7 bases). The length of the CDR3 is 13 residues. Trimming took 1 base from V and 7 from J, leaving 13 bases between them. Germline CDR1 GTSNPN, CDR2 SVGIG (reference sequence). The CDR3 region is CAWSAGGLRTQYF. The CDR3 coding sequence is TGTGCCTGGAGTGCGGGGGGCTTGCGGACCCAGTACTTC.

The chain carries TRBV7-9 and TRBJ1-2; maybe TRBD1 (5 bases). Per the germline V gene, CDR1 is SEHNR and CDR2 is FQNEAQ (reference sequence). V was cut by 5 bases and J by 10 bases, with 20 bases left in between. The CDR3 covers 14 residues. In DNA form, the CDR3 reads TGTGCCAGCAGCCTGGGACGGTCTCACACCTTCTACACCTTC. Translating it yields CASSLGRSHTFYTF.

V is TRBV5-4 and J is TRBJ2-3, with D possibly called TRBD1 or TRBD2 (5 bases each). The V gene's germline CDR1 is SGHNT and CDR2 YYREEE (reference sequence). V was clipped by 3 bases and J by 2 bases, with 13 bases between them. This CDR3 has 15 amino acids. The CDR3 sequence is CASSSRGSLTDTQYF. Written as DNA, the CDR3 is TGTGCCAGCAGCTCCCGGGGCTCCCTCACAGATACGCAGTATTTT.

The sample holds one count of this clone. The chain carries TRBV27 and TRBJ2-1; 9 bases line up with TRBD1. Unmatched junction bases numbered 16, after V lost 7 bases and J lost 3 bases. Germline CDR1 reads MNHEY; CDR2 reads SMNVEV (reference sequence). CDR3 length: 18 amino acids. The CDR3 region is CASIPNGGTGTFYNEQFF. The DNA of the CDR3 is TGTGCCAGCATCCCTAATGGGGGGACAGGGACCTTCTACAATGAGCAGTTCTTC.

The chain recombines TRBV5-4 with TRBJ2-3; D not certain. Trimming took 2 bases from V and 0 from J, leaving 13 bases between them. Germline-derived CDR1 and CDR2 are SGHNT and YYREEE (reference sequence). The CDR3 is 16 residues long. CDR3 amino acids: CASSFGLAPSTDTQYF. CDR3 nucleotides: TGTGCCAGCAGCTTTGGGTTGGCGCCGAGCACAGATACGCAGTATTTT.

This clone was seen only a few times. V is TRBV11-2 and J is TRBJ1-1; 9 bases match TRBD1. The CDR3 is made up of 16 amino acids. The J segment lost 2 bases and the V segment lost 4 bases, leaving 8 bases of the junction unmatched. CDR1 is SGHAT and CDR2 is FQNNGV in the germline V gene. CDR3 nucleotide sequence: TGTGCCAGCAGCTCAACAGGGGGCCGAACCAACACTGAAGCTTTCTTT. Amino acids: CASSSTGGRTNTEAFF.

The chain is built from TRBV5-4 and TRBJ1-2, with D tentatively TRBD1 (5 bases). This CDR3 spans 14 amino acids. The V gene lost 4 bases and the J gene lost 7 bases, with 17 bases spanning the gap. Germline V lookup: CDR1 SGHNT, CDR2 YYREEE (reference sequence). DNA of the CDR3: TGTGCCAGCAGCCCCCGGGCGGGGCGGGGTGGCTACACCTTC. Its protein product is CASSPRAGRGGYTF.

A note on this clone: Germline is not matched at one junction end, which may reflect a read error. The chain combines TRBV28 with TRBJ1-5; D might be TRBD1 (6 bases). CDR1 and CDR2 (germline): MDHEN, SYDVKM. There are 16 residues in the CDR3. The CDR3: CTSSPPGGQSNQPQHF. The CDR3 DNA reads as TGTACCAGCAGTCCCCCGGGGGGGCAAAGCAATCAGCCCCAGCATTTT.

This rearrangement joins TRBV15 to TRBJ2-7, with D possibly matching TRBD1 (5 bases). The CDR3 is made up of 14 amino acids. Per germline, CDR1 LNHNV and CDR2 YYDKDF (reference sequence). V shed 0 bases and J shed 3 bases, with 9 bases lying between them. The CDR3, as DNA: TGTGCCACCAGCAGAGATCAGGGAAACTACGAGCAGTACTTC. Protein product: CATSRDQGNYEQYF.

This chain joins TRBV18 and TRBJ2-3; possibly TRBD1 for D (6 bases). This CDR3 has 14 residues. Germline V gene lookup returns CDR1 KGHSH and CDR2 LQKENI. V lost 2 bases and J 5 bases, leaving 11 bases between the germline ends. CDR3 loop: CASSPEQGEDTQYF. The CDR3 nucleotides read TGTGCCAGCTCACCAGAACAGGGAGAAGATACGCAGTATTTT.

There are a few counts of this clone. The chain joins TRBV11-2 to TRBJ2-3; 7 positions match TRBD2. This CDR3 is built from 15 residues. The germline V gene encodes CDR1 SGHAT and CDR2 FQNNGV. The J segment lost 4 bases and the V segment lost 0 bases, leaving 4 bases of the junction unmatched. The CDR3 protein is CASSLDGRISDTQYF. In nucleotides, the CDR3 is TGTGCCAGCAGCTTAGACGGGAGGATCTCAGATACGCAGTATTTT.

CDR3 DNA sequence: TGTGCCAGCAGCTTCGAGATCACCGGGGAGCTGTTTTTT. Translating it yields CASSFEITGELFF. The rearrangement links TRBV7-9 to TRBJ2-2; no reliable D call. Germline CDR1 is SEHNR and CDR2 is FQNEAQ (reference sequence). The CDR3 covers 13 residues. V was cut by 3 bases and J by 4 bases, with 6 bases left in between.

The rearrangement uses TRBV5-4 and TRBJ2-5, with D uncertain. The V gene lost 5 bases and the J gene lost 4 bases, with 9 bases spanning the gap. Germline CDR1 is SGHNT and CDR2 is YYREEE (reference sequence). The CDR3 has 12 residues. The CDR3, as DNA: TGTGCCAGCAGAAAGATTGGAGAGACCCAGTACTTC. It yields the protein CASRKIGETQYF.

The V gene is TRBV7-8, the J gene TRBJ1-1; D ambiguous. The CDR3 is 13 residues long. Between the trimmed V and J ends, which lost 5 bases and 0 bases, there was a span of 7 bases. Germline V CDR1 and CDR2: SGHVS, FQNEAQ. CDR3 nucleotides: TGTGCCAGCAGCACCCGATTGAACACTGAAGCTTTCTTT. This encodes CASSTRLNTEAFF. Looking up the rest from reference TRBV7-8 and TRBJ1-1 gives the full variable domain: GAGVSQSPRYKVAKRGQDVALRCDPISGHVSLFWYQQALGQGPEFLTYFQNEAQLDKSGLPSDRFFAERPEGSVSTLKIQRTQQEDSAVYLCASSTRLNTEAFFGQGTRLTVV.